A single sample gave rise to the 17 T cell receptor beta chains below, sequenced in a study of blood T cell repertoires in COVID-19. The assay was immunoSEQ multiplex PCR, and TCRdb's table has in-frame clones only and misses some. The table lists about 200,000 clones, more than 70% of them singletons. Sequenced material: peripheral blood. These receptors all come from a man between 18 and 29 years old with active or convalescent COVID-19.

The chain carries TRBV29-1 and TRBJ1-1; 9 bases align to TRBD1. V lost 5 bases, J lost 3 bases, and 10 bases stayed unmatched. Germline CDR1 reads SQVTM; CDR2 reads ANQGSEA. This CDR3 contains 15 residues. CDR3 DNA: TGCAGCGTTAGACGGACAGGGGCTGTTGACACTGAAGCTTTCTTT. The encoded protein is CSVRRTGAVDTEAFF.

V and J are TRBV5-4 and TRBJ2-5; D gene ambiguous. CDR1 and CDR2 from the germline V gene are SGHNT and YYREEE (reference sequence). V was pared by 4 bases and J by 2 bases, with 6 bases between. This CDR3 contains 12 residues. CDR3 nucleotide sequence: TGTGCCAGCAGCCGTTCTCAAGAGACCCAGTACTTC. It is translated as CASSRSQETQYF. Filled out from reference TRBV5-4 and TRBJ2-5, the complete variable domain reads ETGVTQSPTHLIKTRGQQVTLRCSSQSGHNTVSWYQQALGQGPQFIFQYYREEENGRGNFPPRFSGLQFPNYSSELNVNALELDDSALYLCASSRSQETQYFGPGTRLLVL.

Here the CDR3 reads CASSRNGQGALSNQPQHF. As DNA, the CDR3 is TGTGCCAGTAGTAGGAACGGACAGGGGGCTCTGAGCAATCAGCCCCAGCATTTT. The V and J genes are TRBV19 and TRBJ1-5; 11 bases agree with TRBD1. Trimming removed 4 bases from V and 1 base from J; junction bases left unmatched: 9. In germline, CDR1 is LNHDA, CDR2 SQIVND (reference sequence). CDR3 length: 18 amino acids.

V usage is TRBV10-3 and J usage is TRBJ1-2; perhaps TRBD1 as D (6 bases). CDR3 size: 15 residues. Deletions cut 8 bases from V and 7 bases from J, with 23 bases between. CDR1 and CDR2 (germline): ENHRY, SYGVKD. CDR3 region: CAISSGTQLTIGYTF. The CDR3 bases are TGTGCCATCTCCTCGGGGACACAGTTAACTATTGGCTACACCTTC.

CDR3 sequence: CAISRESDTQYF. In DNA form, the CDR3 reads TGTGCCATCAGCAGGGAATCAGATACGCAGTATTTT. The chain links TRBV10-3 to TRBJ2-3; tentative D call: TRBD1 (5 bases). The germline V and J ends were trimmed by 6 bases and 4 bases, with 8 bases remaining between them. The CDR3 loop spans 12 amino acids. CDR1 is ENHRY, CDR2 SYGVKD, per germline.

CDR3 loop: CASSLDTANYGYTF. CDR3 coding DNA: TGTGCCAGCAGCTTGGACACAGCTAACTATGGCTACACCTTC. The chain couples TRBV5-4 to TRBJ1-2, with D hard to call. The germline gives CDR1 SGHNT, CDR2 YYREEE (reference sequence). The V end was cut by 0 bases, the J end by 0 bases, with 6 bases between. The CDR3 loop spans 14 amino acids. The full variable domain, in which reference TRBV5-4 and TRBJ1-2 provide the parts outside the CDR3, is ETGVTQSPTHLIKTRGQQVTLRCSSQSGHNTVSWYQQALGQGPQFIFQYYREEENGRGNFPPRFSGLQFPNYSSELNVNALELDDSALYLCASSLDTANYGYTFGSGTRLTVV.

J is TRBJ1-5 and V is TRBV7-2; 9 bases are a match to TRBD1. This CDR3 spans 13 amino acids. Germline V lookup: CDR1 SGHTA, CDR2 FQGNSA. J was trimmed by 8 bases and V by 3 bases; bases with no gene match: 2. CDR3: CASSLTGGEPQHF. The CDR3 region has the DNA TGTGCCAGCAGCTTGACAGGGGGAGAGCCCCAGCATTTT.

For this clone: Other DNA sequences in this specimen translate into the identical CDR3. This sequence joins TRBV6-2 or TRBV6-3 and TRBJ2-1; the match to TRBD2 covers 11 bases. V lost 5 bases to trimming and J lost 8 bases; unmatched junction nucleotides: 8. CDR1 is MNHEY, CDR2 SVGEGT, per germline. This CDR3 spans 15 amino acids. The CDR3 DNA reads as TGTGCCAGCAGTCCCCGACTAGCGGGATTGTATGAGCAGTTCTTC. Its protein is CASSPRLAGLYEQFF.

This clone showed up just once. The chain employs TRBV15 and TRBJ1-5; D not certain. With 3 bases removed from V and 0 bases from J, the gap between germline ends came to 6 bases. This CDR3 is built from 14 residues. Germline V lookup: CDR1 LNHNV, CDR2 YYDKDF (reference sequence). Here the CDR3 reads CATSSSVSNQPQHF. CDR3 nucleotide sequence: TGTGCCACCAGCAGTTCAGTTAGCAATCAGCCCCAGCATTTT.

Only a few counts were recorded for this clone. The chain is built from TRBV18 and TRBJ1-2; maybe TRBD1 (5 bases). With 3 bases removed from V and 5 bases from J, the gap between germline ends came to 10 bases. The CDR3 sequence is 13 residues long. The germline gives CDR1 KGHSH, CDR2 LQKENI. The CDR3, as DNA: TGTGCCAGCTCACCGACAGACGGGTATGGCTACACCTTC. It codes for CASSPTDGYGYTF.

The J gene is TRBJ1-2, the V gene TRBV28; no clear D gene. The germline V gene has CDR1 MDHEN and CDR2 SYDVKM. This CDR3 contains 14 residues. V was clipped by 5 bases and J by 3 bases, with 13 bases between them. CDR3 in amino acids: CASSLLRSHYGYTF. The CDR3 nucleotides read TGTGCCAGCAGTCTCCTACGGAGCCACTATGGCTACACCTTC.

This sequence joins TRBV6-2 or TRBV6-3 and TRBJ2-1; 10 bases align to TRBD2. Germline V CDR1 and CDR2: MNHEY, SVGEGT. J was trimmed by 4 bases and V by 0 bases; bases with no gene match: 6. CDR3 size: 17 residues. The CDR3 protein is CASSYSTSGTFYNEQFF. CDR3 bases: TGTGCCAGCAGTTACTCTACTAGCGGGACCTTTTACAATGAGCAGTTCTTC.

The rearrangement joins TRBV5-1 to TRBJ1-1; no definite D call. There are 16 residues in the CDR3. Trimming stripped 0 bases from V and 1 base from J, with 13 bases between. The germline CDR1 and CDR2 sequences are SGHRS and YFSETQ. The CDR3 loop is CASSLEYPSGNTEAFF. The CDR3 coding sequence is TGCGCCAGCAGCTTGGAGTACCCCAGCGGGAACACTGAAGCTTTCTTT.

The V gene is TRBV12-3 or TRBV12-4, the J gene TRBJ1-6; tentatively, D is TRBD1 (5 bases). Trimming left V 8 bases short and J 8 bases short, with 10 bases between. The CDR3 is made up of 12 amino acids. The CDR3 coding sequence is TGTGCCAGCGGCAGGGATTATTCACCCCTCCACTTT. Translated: CASGRDYSPLHF.

The CDR3 here is CAIRTSDGELFF. CDR3 coding DNA: TGTGCCATCAGGACTAGCGACGGGGAGCTGTTTTTT. The rearrangement uses TRBV10-3 and TRBJ2-2; 8 bases are a match to TRBD2. The CDR3 runs to 12 residues. J lost 7 bases, V lost 6 bases, and 1 base had no gene match. Germline CDR1 ENHRY, CDR2 SYGVKD.

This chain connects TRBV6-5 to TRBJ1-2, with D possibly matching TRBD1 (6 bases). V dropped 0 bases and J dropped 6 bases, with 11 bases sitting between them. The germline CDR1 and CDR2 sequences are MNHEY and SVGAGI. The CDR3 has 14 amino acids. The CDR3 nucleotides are TGTGCCAGCAGTTACTCGGCAGGGGCGGATGGCTACACCTTC. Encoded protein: CASSYSAGADGYTF.

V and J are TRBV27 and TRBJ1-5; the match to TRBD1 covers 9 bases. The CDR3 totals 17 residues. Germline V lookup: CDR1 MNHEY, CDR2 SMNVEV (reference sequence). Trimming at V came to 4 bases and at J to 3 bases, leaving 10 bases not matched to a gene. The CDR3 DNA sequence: TGTGCCAGCAGTTCCGGGACAGGGAGAGGGTTCAATCAGCCCCAGCATTTT. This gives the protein CASSSGTGRGFNQPQHF.